The TCR beta chain under discussion was sequenced for a study of human T cells and chemical hapten exposure. For the study at large: Patients, largely female, had alopecia areata, totalis or universalis.

This CDR3 region has 14 residues. V lost 2 bases and J lost 4, with 10 bases in between. From germline, CDR1 is SGHTS and CDR2 YDEGEE. Noted time point: patch test 1, 2 weeks after DPC sensitization. Treatment denoted: therapeutic diphenylcyclopropenone sensitization with weekly scalp DPC. TCRdb recomputed calls from the RACE reads with MiXCR, one row per CDR3 protein. The sample lists about 110,000 distinct CDR3 sequences, 9.5% to 11% occurring once. This sample comprised whole blood, obtained in connection with sensitization to the hapten diphenylcyclopropenone (DPC). The rearrangement uses TRBV5-8 and TRBJ1-5; D is uncertain. This receptor was identified in a middle-aged woman with alopecia areata. Some clones in this sample may be carry-over from other donors' samples. Here the CDR3 reads CASSLGIENQPQHF. DNA for the CDR3: TGTGCCAGCAGCTTAGGGATTGAAAATCAGCCCCAGCATTTT. Supplemented by reference TRBV5-8 and TRBJ1-5, the full variable domain reads EAGVTQSPTHLIKTRGQQATLRCSPISGHTSVYWYQQALGLGLQFLLWYDEGEERNRGNFPPRFSGRQFPNYSSELNVNALELEDSALYLCASSLGIENQPQHFGDGTRLSIL.